These 11 T cell receptor beta chains share one sample of origin, sequenced in a study of blood T cell repertoires in COVID-19. Produced via immunoSEQ multiplex PCR; TCRdb's table is partial and in-frame only. This sample has some 150,000 clones, with 65% to 90% found just once. Sequencing input: peripheral blood. Receptor source: an older woman with active or convalescent COVID-19.

As for this clone: This same CDR3 is encoded by further DNA sequences in the sample. The chain has TRBV19 and TRBJ1-1; no definite D call. Germline V CDR1 and CDR2: LNHDA, SQIVND (reference sequence). V was pared by 2 bases and J by 1 base, with 5 bases between. The CDR3 extends over 13 amino acids. The CDR3 reads CASSIRQNTEAFF. DNA of the CDR3: TGTGCCAGTAGTATAAGACAGAACACTGAAGCTTTCTTT.

V usage is TRBV30 and J usage is TRBJ1-4; D is unclear. V was cut by 2 bases and J by 4 bases, with 8 bases left in between. Germline assignment: CDR1 GTSNPN and CDR2 SVGIG (reference sequence). The length of the CDR3 is 13 residues. CDR3 sequence (DNA): TGTGCCTGGAGTATGGGCCTTAATGAAAAACTGTTTTTT. Its translation: CAWSMGLNEKLFF.

The rearrangement uses TRBV5-5 and TRBJ1-5; 8 bases agree with TRBD1. Germline CDR1 and CDR2: SGHKS and YYEKEE (reference sequence). The junction had 16 bases not matched to a gene; V was cut back by 3 bases and J by 8 bases. CDR3 length: 17 residues. The chain's CDR3 is CASSSGQGSDLIKPQHF. The CDR3 nucleotides are TGTGCCAGCAGCTCCGGACAGGGCTCCGATCTGATCAAGCCCCAGCATTTT. Looking up the rest from reference TRBV5-5 and TRBJ1-5 gives the full variable domain: DAGVTQSPTHLIKTRGQQVTLRCSPISGHKSVSWYQQVLGQGPQFIFQYYEKEERGRGNFPDRFSARQFPNYSSELNVNALLLGDSALYLCASSSGQGSDLIKPQHFGDGTRLSIL.

This clone was seen only a few times. V gene TRBV27 combines with J gene TRBJ1-2; 12 nucleotides match TRBD1. Germline CDR1 and CDR2: MNHEY and SMNVEV (reference sequence). The CDR3 spans 14 residues. The junction had 7 bases not matched to a gene; V was cut back by 6 bases and J by 8 bases. In nucleotides, the CDR3 is TGTGCCAGCAGGCCGGGACAGGGGGCAGGAGGCTACACCTTC. It translates to CASRPGQGAGGYTF.

The gene calls are TRBV9 and TRBJ2-3; TRBD1 might be the D (5 bases). Germline loops: CDR1 SGDLS, CDR2 YYNGEE. Trimming shortened V by 1 base and J by 4 bases, and 7 bases separated the two germline ends. There are 13 residues in the CDR3. The CDR3 DNA reads TGTGCCAGCAGCGTACCAGGGTCAGATACGCAGTATTTT. Translation gives CASSVPGSDTQYF.

The chain has TRBV28 and TRBJ2-1, with a tentative D call TRBD1 (5 bases). The germline CDR1 and CDR2 sequences are MDHEN and SYDVKM. The CDR3 runs to 15 residues. V lost 2 bases to trimming and J lost 4 bases, with 12 bases between them. CDR3 DNA: TGTGCCAGCAGTTTACCCGACAGTACTTACAATGAGCAGTTCTTC. Encoded protein: CASSLPDSTYNEQFF. Variable domain in full (rest from reference TRBV28 and TRBJ2-1): DVKVTQSSRYLVKRTGEKVFLECVQDMDHENMFWYRQDPGLGLRLIYFSYDVKMKEKGDIPEGYSVSREKKERFSLILESASTNQTSMYLCASSLPDSTYNEQFFGPGTRLTVL.

This clone was counted once. The V and J genes are TRBV27 and TRBJ2-3; 8 nucleotides agree with TRBD1. The germline gives CDR1 MNHEY, CDR2 SMNVEV (reference sequence). The CDR3 is made up of 15 amino acids. The V gene end was trimmed by 2 bases and the J gene end by 2 bases; junction bases not matched to a gene: 3. CDR3 bases: TGTGCCAGCAGTTTACAGGGACAGGTCACAGATACGCAGTATTTT. Its translation is CASSLQGQVTDTQYF.

The J gene is TRBJ2-7, the V gene TRBV28; 7 bases match TRBD1. The CDR3 totals 11 residues. The germline gives CDR1 MDHEN, CDR2 SYDVKM. The CDR3 bases are TGTGCTACAGGGGTGGGCTACGAGCAGTACTTC. Protein sequence: CATGVGYEQYF.

The chain combines TRBV9 with TRBJ2-5; TRBD1 aligns across 8 bases. V lost 4 bases and J lost 5; bases outside the gene matches: 10. The CDR3 is made up of 15 amino acids. CDR1 is SGDLS, CDR2 YYNGEE, per germline. The DNA for the CDR3 is TGTGCCAGCAGCCCAGAGGACAGGGTCGGGGAGACCCAGTACTTC. It encodes CASSPEDRVGETQYF.

The rearrangement uses TRBV2 and TRBJ2-5, with D uncertain. The CDR3 totals 11 residues. Germline CDR1 SNHLY, CDR2 FYNNEI. V was cut by 6 bases and J by 5 bases, with 7 bases left in between. The chain's CDR3 is CASSLSETQYF. The CDR3 nucleotides are TGTGCCAGCAGCTTGAGTGAGACCCAGTACTTC.

V and J are TRBV6-5 and TRBJ1-1; D not resolved. The V gene's germline CDR1 is MNHEY and CDR2 SVGAGI. The V end was cut by 2 bases, the J end by 5 bases, with 15 bases between. The CDR3 is 15 amino acids. This CDR3 reads CASSYARGASTEAFF. The DNA for the CDR3 is TGTGCCAGCAGTTACGCCAGAGGAGCTAGTACTGAAGCTTTCTTT.